What follows are 17 T cell receptor beta chains derived from one specimen sequenced in a study of regulatory T cells in long-lasting Graves disease. Through Arm-PCR of CDR3 regions and iRepertoire HTBI primers, TCR beta libraries were built. TCRdb itself ran the multiplex PCR reads through MiXCR, one entry per CDR3 protein. The data show more than 350,000 distinct CDR3 sequences, about 15% seen once. Time point: newly diagnosed GD, antithyroid drugs for less than 3 months. The TCR library was made from RNA extracted from PBMCs. In addition, the sample was reused for a study of T cells in Graves' hyperthyroidism and ophthalmopathy.

Material: peripheral blood mononuclear cells (PBMCs), obtained at new diagnosis, from a patient treated with antithyroid drugs. These receptor sequences come from a woman in her thirties with Graves disease.

This clonotype was observed many times. This chain connects TRBV20-1 to TRBJ2-3; 9 nucleotides match TRBD2. The CDR3 extends over 15 amino acids. The J segment lost 1 base and the V segment lost 0 bases, leaving 2 bases of the junction unmatched. Germline CDR1 and CDR2: DFQATT and SNEGSKA (reference sequence). CDR3 sequence (DNA): TGCAGTGCTAGAGAATCTAGCGGGGGCACAGATACGCAGTATTTT. Its protein product is CSARESSGGTDTQYF.

This clonotype has more than one count but fewer than ten. This rearrangement joins TRBV6-1 to TRBJ2-4, with 8 positions matching TRBD2. CDR3 size: 15 residues. The V gene's germline CDR1 is MNHNS and CDR2 SASEGT. Losses at the gene ends were 6 bases for V and 4 bases for J; bases not matched to a gene: 8. CDR3: CASSPETSEKNIQYF. CDR3 nucleotide sequence: TGTGCCAGCAGCCCAGAGACTAGCGAAAAAAACATTCAGTACTTC.

This clonotype was observed at least ten times. This chain connects TRBV5-1 to TRBJ2-1; 7 nucleotides line up with TRBD2. V trimming: 2 bases; J trimming: 0 bases; junction bases outside the gene matches: 5. Looked up from germline, CDR1 is SGHRS and CDR2 is YFSETQ. The CDR3 length is 16 residues. CDR3 sequence reads: CASSFGGSNSYNEQFF. As DNA, the CDR3 is TGCGCCAGCAGCTTTGGCGGGAGTAACTCCTACAATGAGCAGTTCTTC. The whole variable domain, remainder taken from reference TRBV5-1 and TRBJ2-1, is KAGVTQTPRYLIKTRGQQVTLSCSPISGHRSVSWYQQTPGQGLQFLFEYFSETQRNKGNFPGRFSGRQFSNSRSEMNVSTLELGDSALYLCASSFGGSNSYNEQFFGPGTRLTVL.

The rearrangement uses TRBV10-3 and TRBJ1-1, with D unresolved. From germline, CDR1 is ENHRY and CDR2 SYGVKD. V lost 5 bases, J lost 8 bases, and 12 bases lay in between. This CDR3 comprises 12 residues. This CDR3 reads CAISPDQTEAFF. In DNA, the CDR3 is TGTGCCATCAGTCCGGACCAGACGGAAGCTTTCTTT.

The table lists this clonotype with many counts. The rearrangement uses TRBV18 and TRBJ2-1; D unresolved. The CDR3 runs 13 residues. Looked up from germline, CDR1 is KGHSH and CDR2 is LQKENI. Trimming left V 3 bases short and J 10 bases short, with 13 bases between. The CDR3: CASSPSMAPEQFF. The CDR3 region has the DNA TGTGCCAGCTCACCGTCGATGGCCCCGGAGCAGTTCTTC.

This clonotype was seen many times. The chain recombines TRBV20-1 with TRBJ2-7; 8 positions match TRBD1. The CDR3 totals 14 residues. In germline, CDR1 is DFQATT, CDR2 SNEGSKA (reference sequence). V gave up 5 bases and J gave up 6 bases; unmatched junction bases: 12. CDR3 in amino acids: CSAEGQAVWGEQYF. The CDR3 DNA reads as TGCAGTGCTGAGGGACAGGCGGTGTGGGGCGAGCAGTACTTC.

This clonotype showed up many times. The chain is built from TRBV28 and TRBJ2-5; the D call may be TRBD1 or TRBD2 (5 bases each). V was cut by 5 bases and J by 6 bases, with 16 bases left in between. CDR1 and CDR2 (germline): MDHEN, SYDVKM. This CDR3 spans 14 amino acids. In nucleotides, the CDR3 is TGTGCCAGCAGTCGGGACCTCGGCAGGCAGACCCAGTACTTC. It translates to CASSRDLGRQTQYF.

As for this clonotype: A read error may explain this, as a much larger clone is one base away. The chain couples TRBV3-1 to TRBJ2-1, with D unclear. Trimming shortened V by 4 bases and J by 10 bases, and 20 bases separated the two germline ends. Germline V lookup: CDR1 LGHDT, CDR2 YNNKEL (reference sequence). The CDR3 totals 15 residues. This CDR3 is CASSPSSGHTYEQFF. The CDR3 bases are TGTGCCAGCAGCCCGTCTTCAGGCCATACCTACGAGCAGTTCTTC.

V and J are TRBV30 and TRBJ2-1; TRBD2 matches 16 bases. Per the germline V gene, CDR1 is GTSNPN and CDR2 is SVGIG (reference sequence). Unmatched junction bases numbered 1, after V lost 5 bases and J lost 3 bases. The CDR3 consists of 15 residues. CDR3 in amino acids: CAWGTSGRGYNEQFF. The CDR3 DNA follows: TGTGCCTGGGGGACTAGCGGGAGGGGCTACAATGAGCAGTTCTTC.

The chain employs TRBV10-1 and TRBJ2-1; 8 bases agree with TRBD2. CDR3 size: 15 residues. The V gene end was trimmed by 7 bases and the J gene end by 9 bases; junction bases not matched to a gene: 14. CDR1 WNHNN and CDR2 SYGVQD come from the germline V gene (reference sequence). The CDR3 region is CASIPPGRVSSEQFF. CDR3 nucleotide sequence: TGCGCCAGCATTCCCCCCGGGAGGGTTTCCAGTGAGCAGTTCTTC.

The table lists this clonotype with many counts. The chain uses TRBV18 and TRBJ1-4; D perhaps matches TRBD1 (5 bases). V was shortened by 2 bases and J by 7 bases, with 14 bases between the two germline ends. From germline, CDR1 is KGHSH and CDR2 LQKENI. The CDR3 has 15 residues. For the CDR3, the DNA is TGTGCCAGCTCACCATCGGATGGGGCTGCTGAAAAACTGTTTTTT. Amino acids: CASSPSDGAAEKLFF.

This clonotype was seen at least ten times. The chain employs TRBV24-1 and TRBJ2-3, with D maybe TRBD1 (7 bases). V was shortened by 3 bases and J by 1 base, with 13 bases between the two germline ends. This CDR3 has 16 residues. Per germline, CDR1 KGHDR and CDR2 SFDVKD. The CDR3 DNA sequence: TGTGCCACCAGTGATAGGGGGGACAGCCGCACAGATACGCAGTATTTT. Translation gives CATSDRGDSRTDTQYF.

To note about this clonotype: This may stem from a read error, because a much larger clone lies one nucleotide away. J is TRBJ1-4 and V is TRBV7-9; unclear D gene. This CDR3 comprises 17 residues. The germline V and J ends were trimmed by 0 bases and 2 bases, with 13 bases remaining between them. Germline V CDR1 and CDR2: SEHNR, FQNEAQ (reference sequence). CDR3 in DNA: TGTGCCAGCAGCTTAGCTGGTTCGGCGGGCACTAATGAAAAACTGTTTTTT. Its translation: CASSLAGSAGTNEKLFF.

The chain has TRBV11-3 and TRBJ2-5; D possibly corresponds to TRBD1 (5 bases). The J call is uncertain, as TRBJ2-1 better fits the DNA end. The germline V gene encodes CDR1 SGHNT and CDR2 YENEEA. The CDR3 loop spans 14 amino acids. The CDR3: CASSLNFQGNEQFF. The CDR3 DNA follows: TGTGCCAGCAGCTTAAACTTCCAGGGCAATGAGCAGTTCTTC.

This clonotype was seen at least ten times. CDR3 sequence reads: CASGLVLAGGSDTQYF. CDR3 nucleotide sequence: TGTGCTAGTGGTTTGGTGTTAGCGGGAGGGTCAGATACGCAGTATTTT. V is TRBV12-5 and J is TRBJ2-3, with 11 bases lining up with TRBD2. CDR3 length: 16 amino acids. V was pared by 0 bases and J by 4 bases, with 3 bases of the junction left unmatched. Per the germline V gene, CDR1 is LGHNT and CDR2 is FRNRAP.

The J gene is TRBJ1-1, the V gene TRBV6-2 or TRBV6-3; D remains ambiguous. The CDR3 length is 15 residues. Per the germline V gene, CDR1 is MNHEY and CDR2 is SVGEGT. The V gene lost 6 bases and the J gene lost 0 bases, with 14 bases spanning the gap. The CDR3 coding sequence is TGTGCCAGCAGCGAGTCATCTGCCATGAACACTGAAGCTTTCTTT. It translates to CASSESSAMNTEAFF.

This clonotype was observed many times. The chain uses TRBV24-1 and TRBJ2-1; 11 nucleotides match TRBD2. The V gene's germline CDR1 is KGHDR and CDR2 SFDVKD. This CDR3 is 18 amino acids long. Germline trimming cut 4 bases from V and 8 bases from J; bases unmatched to any gene: 15. The CDR3 spells CATSDSSNSGRAMYEQFF. In DNA form, the CDR3 reads TGTGCCACCAGTGACTCCTCGAATAGCGGGAGGGCCATGTATGAGCAGTTCTTC.